Following are 3 T cell receptor beta chains from one sample sequenced in a study of beta chain features in type 1 diabetes. Study-wide points: Within each of all four CD4+ subsets, Type 1 diabetes patients had TCRB CDR3s that were moderately but significantly shorter.

The sequenced template was cDNA made from the entire isolated RNA. TCRdb keeps only in-frame clones here, not all; method: immunoSEQ multiplex PCR. The sample records roughly 700,000 clones, around 15% being singletons. No cognate antigen is known for these TCRs. Material: naive CD4+ T cells from blood. These receptor sequences come from a man younger than 35 with type 1 diabetes.

The chain recombines TRBV19 with TRBJ2-7; TRBD2 aligns across 8 bases. With V trimmed by 2 bases and J by 2 bases, 5 bases remained unmatched. The CDR3 extends over 15 amino acids. CDR1 is LNHDA and CDR2 is SQIVND in the germline V gene (reference sequence). In DNA form, the CDR3 reads TGTGCCAGTAGTATACCCGCGGGAGGAGCCTACGAGCAGTACTTC. This translates into CASSIPAGGAYEQYF. Complete variable domain (other parts from reference TRBV19 and TRBJ2-7): DGGITQSPKYLFRKEGQNVTLSCEQNLNHDAMYWYRQDPGQGLRLIYYSQIVNDFQKGDIAEGYSVSREKKESFPLTVTSAQKNPTAFYLCASSIPAGGAYEQYFGPGTRLTVT.

This clone appeared a few times. The chain uses TRBV29-1 and TRBJ1-1, with 7 positions matching TRBD1. The CDR3 contains 15 residues. From germline, CDR1 is SQVTM and CDR2 ANQGSEA. J was trimmed by 4 bases and V by 3 bases; bases with no gene match: 11. The DNA of the CDR3 is TGCAGCGTTGAGGTTCCAGGGGGTTGGGTCACTGAAGCTTTCTTT. Translated, it gives CSVEVPGGWVTEAFF.

For the CDR3, the DNA is TGTGCCAGCAGCATTTGGGAAATAAACATTCAGTACTTC. This translates into CASSIWEINIQYF. This chain connects TRBV5-5 to TRBJ2-4; D remains unclear. Germline V gene data show CDR1 as SGHKS and CDR2 as YYEKEE (reference sequence). With 4 bases removed from V and 6 bases from J, the gap between germline ends came to 11 bases. The CDR3 extends over 13 amino acids.